The next 27 T cell receptor beta chains were all read from a single sample in a study of T cells in Graves' hyperthyroidism and ophthalmopathy. Amplification of TCR beta CDR3 regions used RNA as the template. TCR CDR3 underwent first-round RT-PCR with the HTBI primer set. TCRdb independently ran MiXCR on the multiplex PCR reads; one entry per CDR3 protein. Of over 300,000 distinct CDR3 sequences listed, roughly 14% are singletons. Input material: blood. The receptors stem from a woman aged 60-75 years with Graves' hyperthyroidism.

This clonotype was observed many times. The chain has TRBV20-1 and TRBJ1-5; D is unclear. This CDR3 comprises 16 residues. Trimming removed 0 bases from V and 0 bases from J, with 12 bases in between. Germline CDR1 is DFQATT and CDR2 is SNEGSKA (reference sequence). As DNA, the CDR3 is TGCAGTGCTAGAGACGGCGGAATCTATAGCAATCAGCCCCAGCATTTT. It yields the protein CSARDGGIYSNQPQHF.

This clonotype was seen ten or more times. This sequence joins TRBV7-8 and TRBJ2-7, with TRBD2 identical over 10 bases. The CDR3 is made up of 15 amino acids. V lost 1 base to trimming and J lost 7 bases; unmatched junction nucleotides: 7. In germline, CDR1 is SGHVS, CDR2 FQNEAQ. DNA of the CDR3: TGTGCCAGCAGCTTAGACCCTAGCGGGAGTCGGGAGCAGTACTTC. The encoded protein is CASSLDPSGSREQYF.

This clonotype was detected many times. The chain employs TRBV2 and TRBJ1-4; 7 bases map to TRBD1. Germline V gene data show CDR1 as SNHLY and CDR2 as FYNNEI. The CDR3 has 13 amino acids. V lost 4 bases, J lost 7 bases, and 3 bases stayed unmatched. The CDR3 DNA is TGTGCCAGCAGTGTCAACAGGGGTGAAAAACTGTTTTTT. Its translation: CASSVNRGEKLFF.

This clonotype was counted at least ten times. This chain uses TRBV13 with TRBJ1-1; no firm D call. V was trimmed by 2 bases and J by 0 bases, leaving 7 bases between them. The germline V gene encodes CDR1 PRHDT and CDR2 FYEKMQ (reference sequence). This CDR3 has 14 amino acids. The CDR3 DNA sequence: TGTGCCAGCAGCTTAAATCAACTGAACACTGAAGCTTTCTTT. The encoded protein is CASSLNQLNTEAFF.

This clonotype was seen at least ten times. The CDR3 protein is CASSLGVDEKLFF. The CDR3 nucleotides are TGTGCCAGCAGCTTGGGGGTTGATGAAAAACTGTTTTTT. The rearrangement joins TRBV5-5 to TRBJ1-4; the D is unclear. Trimming shortened V by 0 bases and J by 6 bases, and 6 bases separated the two germline ends. The CDR3 has 13 amino acids. CDR1 and CDR2 (germline): SGHKS, YYEKEE (reference sequence).

This clonotype occurred a few times. The chain recombines TRBV19 with TRBJ2-1, with D tentatively TRBD1 or TRBD2 (5 bases each). Germline assignment: CDR1 LNHDA and CDR2 SQIVND (reference sequence). The CDR3 is 19 residues long. Trimming took off 1 base at V and 1 base at J, with 20 bases between the two ends. CDR3: CASSIGRLGSSGSYNEQFF. The CDR3 DNA reads TGTGCCAGTAGTATAGGGAGGTTGGGGAGTTCAGGGTCCTACAATGAGCAGTTCTTC. The complete variable domain, with remaining parts taken from reference TRBV19 and TRBJ2-1, reads DGGITQSPKYLFRKEGQNVTLSCEQNLNHDAMYWYRQDPGQGLRLIYYSQIVNDFQKGDIAEGYSVSREKKESFPLTVTSAQKNPTAFYLCASSIGRLGSSGSYNEQFFGPGTRLTVL.

In this sample, this clonotype turned up many times. The chain recombines TRBV3-1 with TRBJ2-7; D not resolved. The CDR3 has 13 residues. Germline CDR1 and CDR2: LGHDT and YNNKEL (reference sequence). Trimming cost V 7 bases and J 2 bases, with 12 bases left between them. CDR3 nucleotides: TGTGCCAGCACCATGGGCAACCCCTACGAGCAGTACTTC. Encoded protein: CASTMGNPYEQYF.

The sample holds many counts of this clonotype. This chain connects TRBV12-3 or TRBV12-4 to TRBJ2-2; TRBD2 agrees at 13 bases. This CDR3 is 16 amino acids long. V was pared by 6 bases and J by 4 bases, with 5 bases of the junction left unmatched. CDR3 bases: TGTGCCAGCAGCACCCGACTAGCGGGAGGCACCGGGGAGCTGTTTTTT. The encoded protein is CASSTRLAGGTGELFF.

This clonotype was detected many times. The rearrangement links TRBV18 to TRBJ2-3; D may be TRBD2 (5 bases). Trimming removed 0 bases from V and 0 bases from J, with 13 bases in between. Germline CDR1 and CDR2: KGHSH and LQKENI. The CDR3 loop spans 17 amino acids. The CDR3 region is CASSPPSGISSTDTQYF. CDR3 nucleotides: TGTGCCAGCTCACCACCGTCGGGGATTTCTAGCACAGATACGCAGTATTTT.

A few counts support this clonotype. This chain joins TRBV19 and TRBJ2-3; TRBD2 might be the D (5 bases). V was cut by 6 bases and J by 3 bases, with 13 bases left in between. The V gene's germline CDR1 is LNHDA and CDR2 SQIVND (reference sequence). CDR3 size: 14 residues. The CDR3: CASRTRSETDTQYF. CDR3 nucleotide sequence: TGTGCCAGTAGAACTAGGAGTGAGACAGATACGCAGTATTTT. Looking up the rest from reference TRBV19 and TRBJ2-3 gives the full variable domain: DGGITQSPKYLFRKEGQNVTLSCEQNLNHDAMYWYRQDPGQGLRLIYYSQIVNDFQKGDIAEGYSVSREKKESFPLTVTSAQKNPTAFYLCASRTRSETDTQYFGPGTRLTVL.

This chain uses TRBV13 with TRBJ2-2; D is unclear. The CDR3 is 15 amino acids. Trimming left V 1 base short and J 4 bases short, with 10 bases between. Germline CDR1 is PRHDT and CDR2 is FYEKMQ (reference sequence). The CDR3 protein is CASSLAVDGTGELFF. CDR3 DNA: TGTGCCAGCAGCTTAGCGGTGGACGGCACCGGGGAGCTGTTTTTT.

Many counts were recorded for this clonotype. The CDR3 region is CASRSGGGGYTF. The CDR3 DNA reads as TGTGCCAGCAGGTCAGGGGGGGGTGGCTACACCTTC. The chain uses TRBV12-3 or TRBV12-4 and TRBJ1-2, with 7 bases that match TRBD1. CDR3 length: 12 residues. After removal of 6 bases from V and 7 bases from J, the junction contained 5 bases not matched to a gene.

The CDR3 region has the DNA TGTGCCAGCCCACAGGACAGGGAGTATGGCTACACCTTC. Translation gives CASPQDREYGYTF. The J gene is TRBJ1-2, the V gene TRBV18; 8 bases are shared with TRBD1. This CDR3 has 13 amino acids. CDR1 is KGHSH, CDR2 LQKENI, per germline. V shed 8 bases, J shed 5 bases, and the junction held 7 bases outside the gene matches.

This clonotype showed up many times. The chain is built from TRBV12-3 or TRBV12-4 and TRBJ2-5; TRBD2 matches at 8 bases. The ends lost 6 bases at V and 5 bases at J; junction bases unmatched: 8. The CDR3 extends over 14 amino acids. The CDR3 DNA reads as TGTGCCAGCAGCCGTGGACGGGGGGGGGAGACCCAGTACTTC. Protein product: CASSRGRGGETQYF.

This clonotype was recorded many times. This chain connects TRBV7-9 to TRBJ2-6; a weak D match, TRBD2 (5 bases). The germline V gene encodes CDR1 SEHNR and CDR2 FQNEAQ (reference sequence). V lost 8 bases to trimming and J lost 2 bases, with 13 bases between them. The CDR3 runs to 15 residues. In nucleotides, the CDR3 is TGTGCCAGCGGAAGGGAGACTCCTGGGGCCAACGTCCTGACTTTC. Its translation is CASGRETPGANVLTF. The whole variable domain, remainder taken from reference TRBV7-9 and TRBJ2-6, is DTGVSQNPRHKITKRGQNVTFRCDPISEHNRLYWYRQTLGQGPEFLTYFQNEAQLEKSRLLSDRFSAERPKGSFSTLEIQRTEQGDSAMYLCASGRETPGANVLTFGAGSRLTVL.

This chain links TRBV7-9 with TRBJ2-1; perhaps TRBD1 as D (5 bases). Trimming cost V 0 bases and J 1 base, with 10 bases left between them. The CDR3 consists of 16 residues. Per the germline V gene, CDR1 is SEHNR and CDR2 is FQNEAQ (reference sequence). DNA for the CDR3: TGTGCCAGCAGCTTAGCCAGGGCTGGGTCCTACAATGAGCAGTTCTTC. Translation gives CASSLARAGSYNEQFF.

This clonotype appeared a few times. A much larger clone sits a single nucleotide away, making a read error possible. This chain uses TRBV11-3 with TRBJ2-1; D ambiguous. The CDR3 is 13 residues long. Germline CDR1 SGHNT, CDR2 YENEEA. In DNA form, the CDR3 reads TGTACCAGCAGCTTAGGCTCCCACCGTGAGCAGTTCTTC. It translates to CTSSLGSHREQFF. Full variable domain (remainder filled in from reference TRBV11-3 and TRBJ2-1): EAGVVQSPRYKIIEKKQPVAFWCNPISGHNTLYWYLQNLGQGPELLIRYENEEAVDDSQLPKDRFSAERLKGVDSTLKIQPAELGDSAVYLCTSSLGSHREQFFGPGTRLTVL.

This clonotype has more than one count but fewer than ten. J is TRBJ2-3 and V is TRBV18, with D hard to call. The germline V and J ends were trimmed by 2 bases and 6 bases, with 21 bases remaining between them. CDR1 KGHSH and CDR2 LQKENI come from the germline V gene. The CDR3 runs to 17 residues. For the CDR3, the DNA is TGTGCCAGCTCACCATTACCAGGTTACCGGCAGAGGGATACGCAGTATTTT. As protein: CASSPLPGYRQRDTQYF. The full variable domain, rest sourced from reference TRBV18 and TRBJ2-3, is NAGVMQNPRHLVRRRGQEARLRCSPMKGHSHVYWYRQLPEEGLKFMVYLQKENIIDESGMPKERFSAEFPKEGPSILRIQQVVRGDSAAYFCASSPLPGYRQRDTQYFGPGTRLTVL.

This chain connects TRBV11-2 to TRBJ2-1; 7 bases are a match to TRBD2. CDR1 is SGHAT, CDR2 FQNNGV, per germline. CDR3 size: 14 residues. J gave up 5 bases and V 5 bases, and 6 bases lay outside the gene matches. The CDR3 reads CASSLTSAHNEQFF. The CDR3 DNA follows: TGTGCCAGCAGCCTCACTAGCGCCCACAATGAGCAGTTCTTC.

This clonotype was counted at least ten times. The rearrangement links TRBV11-2 to TRBJ2-1, with TRBD1 matching 10 bases. Germline V gene sequence: CDR1 SGHAT, CDR2 FQNNGV. The CDR3 consists of 14 residues. After removal of 7 bases from V and 3 bases from J, the junction contained 3 bases not matched to a gene. The CDR3 sequence is CASKTGGDYNEQFF. For the CDR3, the DNA is TGTGCCAGCAAGACAGGGGGCGACTACAATGAGCAGTTCTTC. The complete variable domain, with remaining parts taken from reference TRBV11-2 and TRBJ2-1, reads EAGVAQSPRYKIIEKRQSVAFWCNPISGHATLYWYQQILGQGPKLLIQFQNNGVVDDSQLPKDRFSAERLKGVDSTLKIQPAKLEDSAVYLCASKTGGDYNEQFFGPGTRLTVL.

This clonotype was counted between two and nine times. This rearrangement joins TRBV6-1 to TRBJ1-1, with D possibly TRBD1 on 5 matching bases. The CDR3 is 14 amino acids. V was shortened by 6 bases and J by 11 bases, with 22 bases between the two germline ends. Germline CDR1 and CDR2: MNHNS and SASEGT. The CDR3 DNA is TGTGCCAGCAGGCCTAAGTTGCCAGGGATGTATGCTTTCTTT. Residues: CASRPKLPGMYAFF.

This clonotype was counted ten times or more. The chain employs TRBV30 and TRBJ1-4; D ambiguous. This CDR3 region has 13 residues. Germline assignment: CDR1 GTSNPN and CDR2 SVGIG (reference sequence). The V gene lost 4 bases and the J gene lost 4 bases, with 10 bases spanning the gap. The CDR3 spells CAWTAGFNEKLFF. In nucleotides, the CDR3 is TGTGCCTGGACGGCGGGTTTTAATGAAAAACTGTTTTTT. Supplemented by reference TRBV30 and TRBJ1-4, the full variable domain reads SQTIHQWPATLVQPVGSPLSLECTVEGTSNPNLYWYRQAAGRGLQLLFYSVGIGQISSEVPQNLSASRPQDRQFILSSKKLLLSDSGFYLCAWTAGFNEKLFFGSGTQLSVL.

For this clonotype: This could be a read error, since a much larger clone is one nucleotide away. The genes are TRBV10-3 and TRBJ2-7, with a tentative D call TRBD2 (5 bases). The CDR3 contains 15 residues. The germline CDR1 and CDR2 sequences are ENHRY and SYGVKD. The CDR3 DNA follows: TGTGCCTTCAGATCGGCTAGCCAAAGCTCCTACGAGCAGTACTTC. This sequence encodes CAFRSASQSSYEQYF.

This chain uses TRBV11-2 with TRBJ2-5; D uncertain. Trimming took 3 bases from V and 1 from J, leaving 18 bases between them. The CDR3 covers 17 residues. CDR1 is SGHAT and CDR2 is FQNNGV in the germline V gene. The CDR3 reads CASSLGLSRPLQETQYF. The CDR3 DNA reads TGTGCCAGCAGCTTGGGTTTATCGAGGCCGCTCCAAGAGACCCAGTACTTC.

Of note for this clonotype: A single base separates this from a much larger clone, so it may be a read error. The chain recombines TRBV24-1 with TRBJ2-1; D remains ambiguous. The CDR3 extends over 17 amino acids. Germline CDR1 reads KGHDR; CDR2 reads SFDVKD. This chain's CDR3 is CATSAQSARSSYNERFF. As DNA, the CDR3 is TGTGCCACCAGTGCCCAGAGCGCTAGGAGCTCCTACAATGAGCGGTTCTTC.

This clonotype appeared many times. V gene TRBV18 combines with J gene TRBJ1-1, with D perhaps TRBD1 (6 bases). Trimming took off 4 bases at V and 7 bases at J, with 19 bases between the two ends. Germline values: CDR1 KGHSH, CDR2 LQKENI. The length of the CDR3 is 15 residues. The CDR3 protein is CASSRTAQINYEAFF. The CDR3 coding sequence is TGTGCCAGCTCACGGACAGCCCAAATAAACTATGAAGCTTTCTTT.

Ten or more counts support this clonotype. The chain joins TRBV20-1 to TRBJ2-7; TRBD1 might be the D (6 bases). The CDR3 has 14 residues. Trimming removed 4 bases from V and 1 base from J, with 14 bases in between. From germline, CDR1 is DFQATT and CDR2 SNEGSKA (reference sequence). CDR3 amino acids: CSATPRQVSYEQYF. The CDR3 bases are TGCAGTGCTACCCCTCGACAGGTTTCCTACGAGCAGTACTTC.